This T cell receptor (beta chain) was sequenced for a study of post-analysis software for immune sequencing data. Study as a whole: Some patients lacked subtype; others had relapsing-remitting, secondary progressive or progressive-relapsing disease.

The TCR beta cDNA libraries carried unique molecular identifiers. The T cell input of about 0.9 to 10 million gave about half a million cDNA molecules. TCRdb passed the PCR reads through MiXCR, listing each CDR3 protein once. The sample holds about 820,000 distinct CDR3 sequences; around 50% are singletons and the top ten take around 4.5%. Study-wide findings and caveats: Comparison with controls showed significantly lower normalized Chao1 diversity in multiple sclerosis patients. Patients had higher frequencies than controls of five TRBV segments, including TRBV5-6, TRBV5-1 and TRBV20-1.

In the case of this clonotype: The antigen is undetermined.

CDR1 and CDR2 (germline): SGHVS, FQNEAQ. The CDR3 is 15 amino acids. The V end lost 5 bases, the J end lost 4 bases, and 17 bases lay between the germline ends. This receptor was taken from a girl aged 10 to 17 with multiple sclerosis. The sequencing sample was made of blood. The chain uses TRBV7-8 and TRBJ1-1; possibly TRBD1 for D (5 bases). The chain's CDR3 is CASSLRGGDATEAFF. For the CDR3, the DNA is TGTGCCAGCAGCCTAAGAGGAGGGGACGCCACTGAAGCTTTCTTT. Filled out from reference TRBV7-8 and TRBJ1-1, the complete variable domain reads GAGVSQSPRYKVAKRGQDVALRCDPISGHVSLFWYQQALGQGPEFLTYFQNEAQLDKSGLPSDRFFAERPEGSVSTLKIQRTQQEDSAVYLCASSLRGGDATEAFFGQGTRLTVV.